This entry lists 30 T cell receptor beta chains sequenced from one sample in a study of post-analysis software for immune sequencing data. Study conclusions and caveats: Elevated frequency relative to controls characterized 4 or 5 TRBV segments in patients, TRBV5-6, TRBV5-1 and TRBV20-1 among them.

Each TCR beta cDNA library carried unique molecular identifiers. TCRdb reprocessed the PCR reads via MiXCR and lists one record per CDR3 protein. Of 350,000 to 450,000 distinct CDR3 sequences listed, approximately 42% were seen once; the top ten hold roughly 8.2%. What these receptors recognize is not known. The sequenced sample consisted of blood. These TCRs come from a girl under 10 years old with multiple sclerosis.

This clonotype was seen a few times. V is TRBV7-2 and J is TRBJ2-3; TRBD1 matches 10 bases. CDR3 length: 15 residues. The germline CDR1 and CDR2 sequences are SGHTA and FQGNSA. The J segment lost 9 bases and the V segment lost 2 bases, leaving 8 bases of the junction unmatched. CDR3 sequence: CASSLRDRGTETQYF. The CDR3 bases are TGTGCCAGCAGCTTACGGGACAGGGGCACCGAAACGCAGTATTTT.

This clonotype was observed a handful of times. V is TRBV28 and J is TRBJ2-5; 8 nucleotides line up with TRBD1. The length of the CDR3 is 14 residues. The V gene end was trimmed by 6 bases and the J gene end by 4 bases; junction bases not matched to a gene: 7. The germline V gene encodes CDR1 MDHEN and CDR2 SYDVKM. CDR3 residues: CASRPGTGPETQYF. The CDR3 DNA is TGTGCCAGCAGGCCCGGGACAGGCCCAGAGACCCAGTACTTC.

This sequence joins TRBV20-1 and TRBJ1-5, with TRBD1 matching over 7 bases. From germline, CDR1 is DFQATT and CDR2 SNEGSKA (reference sequence). Trimming took 7 bases from V and 9 from J; bases not matched to a gene: 15. This CDR3 contains 14 residues. The CDR3 protein is CSVIVDRVLRPQHF. DNA for the CDR3: TGCAGTGTTATTGTTGACAGGGTCCTTCGGCCCCAGCATTTT.

In its sample, this clonotype was seen a few times. The chain links TRBV10-1 to TRBJ1-2; D possibly corresponds to TRBD1 (6 bases). Germline CDR1 and CDR2: WNHNN and SYGVQD (reference sequence). Trimming pared 4 bases from V and 4 bases from J, leaving 19 bases between. This CDR3 has 16 residues. The CDR3 nucleotides are TGCGCCAGCAGTGGCCACTACAGGGATGGAACCTATGGCTACACCTTC. It codes for CASSGHYRDGTYGYTF.

The CDR3 here is CASSPGGLSMLNYGYTF. As DNA, the CDR3 is TGTGCCAGCTCACCAGGGGGACTCAGCATGCTTAACTATGGCTACACCTTC. The chain uses TRBV18 and TRBJ1-2, with a possible D match to TRBD1 (5 bases). Trimming stripped 2 bases from V and 1 base from J, with 17 bases between. CDR1 and CDR2 from the germline V gene are KGHSH and LQKENI. The CDR3 totals 17 residues.

The chain carries TRBV9 and TRBJ2-7; 7 bases align to TRBD2. This CDR3 comprises 14 residues. Germline V CDR1 and CDR2: SGDLS, YYNGEE. The J segment lost 3 bases and the V segment lost 0 bases, leaving 3 bases of the junction unmatched. CDR3 sequence: CASSVGSGGYEQYF. CDR3 in DNA: TGTGCCAGCAGCGTAGGTTCGGGGGGCTACGAGCAGTACTTC.

The rearrangement uses TRBV6-5 and TRBJ2-1, with TRBD2 matching 10 bases. Germline CDR1 and CDR2: MNHEY and SVGAGI. CDR3 length: 15 residues. Germline trimming cut 2 bases from V and 3 bases from J; bases unmatched to any gene: 1. CDR3 DNA: TGTGCCAGCAGTTACGGACTAGCGGACTACAATGAGCAGTTCTTC. Its protein is CASSYGLADYNEQFF.

V is TRBV28 and J is TRBJ2-1; the match to TRBD2 covers 9 bases. Trimming cost V 5 bases and J 10 bases; bases outside gene matches: 6. Germline V gene lookup returns CDR1 MDHEN and CDR2 SYDVKM. The CDR3 has 13 amino acids. In DNA, the CDR3 is TGTGCCAGCAGTGCAGCGGGGGGTGGGGAGCAGTTCTTC. It codes for CASSAAGGGEQFF. Filled out from reference TRBV28 and TRBJ2-1, the complete variable domain reads DVKVTQSSRYLVKRTGEKVFLECVQDMDHENMFWYRQDPGLGLRLIYFSYDVKMKEKGDIPEGYSVSREKKERFSLILESASTNQTSMYLCASSAAGGGEQFFGPGTRLTVL.

V gene TRBV12-3 or TRBV12-4 combines with J gene TRBJ2-5; 7 bases are a match to TRBD2. The CDR3 has 15 residues. Losses at the gene ends were 4 bases for V and 6 bases for J; bases not matched to a gene: 11. CDR3 sequence (DNA): TGTGCCAGCAGTTCTCCGGGACGGGGGGTCAAGACCCAGTACTTC. It specifies CASSSPGRGVKTQYF.

The CDR3 spells CASSPPSRAKYEQYF. CDR3 DNA: TGTGCCAGCAGTCCCCCATCGAGGGCGAAGTACGAGCAGTACTTC. J is TRBJ2-7 and V is TRBV28; possible D gene TRBD2, 5 bases. This CDR3 comprises 15 residues. CDR1 is MDHEN, CDR2 SYDVKM, per germline. Deletions cut 5 bases from V and 4 bases from J, with 18 bases between.

The genes are TRBV11-2 and TRBJ2-1; 11 positions agree with TRBD2. V lost 4 bases and J lost 3; bases outside the gene matches: 14. The CDR3 consists of 19 residues. Germline V lookup: CDR1 SGHAT, CDR2 FQNNGV. CDR3 loop: CASSSVWETTSGDYNEQFF. Written as DNA, the CDR3 is TGTGCCAGCAGCTCAGTGTGGGAGACGACTAGCGGGGACTACAATGAGCAGTTCTTC. Combining the CDR3 with reference TRBV11-2 and TRBJ2-1 gives the whole variable domain EAGVAQSPRYKIIEKRQSVAFWCNPISGHATLYWYQQILGQGPKLLIQFQNNGVVDDSQLPKDRFSAERLKGVDSTLKIQPAKLEDSAVYLCASSSVWETTSGDYNEQFFGPGTRLTVL.

The rearrangement uses TRBV20-1 and TRBJ2-7, with 9 bases identical to TRBD1. This CDR3 has 14 amino acids. Per the germline V gene, CDR1 is DFQATT and CDR2 is SNEGSKA (reference sequence). V lost 4 bases and J lost 2; bases outside the gene matches: 6. The chain's CDR3 is CSATRDRVPYEQYF. The CDR3 nucleotides are TGCAGTGCTACCCGGGACAGGGTCCCCTACGAGCAGTACTTC.

The J gene is TRBJ1-5, the V gene TRBV12-5; perhaps TRBD1 as D (5 bases). Germline V CDR1 and CDR2: LGHNT, FRNRAP. Trimming took off 0 bases at V and 3 bases at J, with 18 bases between the two ends. CDR3 size: 18 residues. CDR3 amino acids: CASGLVPKGREDNQPQHF. DNA of the CDR3: TGTGCTAGTGGTTTGGTACCCAAGGGGCGAGAAGACAATCAGCCCCAGCATTTT.

The chain joins TRBV15 to TRBJ1-2; no reliable D call. Trimming cost V 5 bases and J 5 bases, with 24 bases left between them. The CDR3 consists of 17 residues. Germline values: CDR1 LNHNV, CDR2 YYDKDF (reference sequence). The CDR3 loop reads CATSGRRRSTEKYGYTF. CDR3 DNA sequence: TGTGCCACCAGCGGCCGTCGGAGGAGTACCGAAAAATATGGCTACACCTTC.

This chain uses TRBV20-1 with TRBJ1-4; maybe TRBD1 (5 bases). This CDR3 has 14 residues. Germline V gives CDR1 DFQATT, CDR2 SNEGSKA (reference sequence). Trimming left V 3 bases short and J 4 bases short, with 12 bases between. The CDR3 bases are TGCAGTGCTAGTGGGGCAGCCCATAATGAAAAACTGTTTTTT. It encodes CSASGAAHNEKLFF.

V usage is TRBV28 and J usage is TRBJ2-5; 7 positions agree with TRBD2. J was trimmed by 5 bases and V by 7 bases; bases with no gene match: 10. Germline CDR1 MDHEN, CDR2 SYDVKM. The CDR3 covers 14 residues. The DNA of the CDR3 is TGTGCCAGCATTGAGGGAGGGTTAGGGGAGACCCAGTACTTC. Amino acid sequence: CASIEGGLGETQYF.

The table lists this clonotype with a count of one. This sequence joins TRBV6-2 or TRBV6-3 and TRBJ2-1; D unresolved. Germline CDR1 is MNHEY and CDR2 is SVGEGT. This CDR3 spans 16 amino acids. Trimming took off 4 bases at V and 6 bases at J, with 19 bases between the two ends. The CDR3 spells CASSSRVRRKVNEQFF. CDR3 nucleotide sequence: TGTGCCAGCAGTTCCCGTGTGAGACGGAAGGTCAATGAGCAGTTCTTC.

CDR3 DNA: TGTGCCAGCAGTTTTGGCGGCCCAGATACGCAGTATTTT. Its translation is CASSFGGPDTQYF. The rearrangement links TRBV12-3 or TRBV12-4 to TRBJ2-3; no reliable D call. CDR3 length: 13 amino acids. V lost 3 bases to trimming and J lost 4 bases, with 8 bases between them.

This clonotype appeared a few times. The chain recombines TRBV7-9 with TRBJ2-5; no definite D call. Germline V CDR1 and CDR2: SEHNR, FQNEAQ (reference sequence). The ends were cut back, 3 bases at V and 5 bases at J, with 10 bases in the middle. This CDR3 is built from 13 residues. CDR3: CASSLDVEETQYF. CDR3 DNA: TGTGCCAGCAGCTTGGACGTGGAGGAGACCCAGTACTTC.

V usage is TRBV12-3 or TRBV12-4 and J usage is TRBJ1-5, with D possibly matching TRBD1 (6 bases). The CDR3 is made up of 18 amino acids. V was shortened by 1 base and J by 2 bases, with 18 bases between the two germline ends. CDR3 residues: CASSLGVGAGVGNQPQHF. DNA of the CDR3: TGTGCCAGCAGTTTAGGGGTGGGTGCAGGGGTTGGCAATCAGCCCCAGCATTTT.

The table lists this clonotype with many counts. The V gene is TRBV14, the J gene TRBJ2-3; no firm D call. V was shortened by 1 base and J by 2 bases, with 10 bases between the two germline ends. The CDR3 runs 15 residues. The germline CDR1 and CDR2 sequences are SGHDN and FVKESK. This CDR3 is CASSQAGVFTDTQYF. CDR3 DNA sequence: TGTGCCAGCAGCCAAGCGGGTGTTTTCACAGATACGCAGTATTTT.

This sequence joins TRBV6-5 and TRBJ1-5; D uncertain. CDR1 MNHEY and CDR2 SVGAGI come from the germline V gene. The germline V and J ends were trimmed by 6 bases and 4 bases, with 13 bases remaining between them. The CDR3 runs 14 residues. CDR3 in amino acids: CASSQHASNQPQHF. CDR3 sequence (DNA): TGTGCCAGCAGCCAACATGCCTCAAATCAGCCCCAGCATTTT.

The chain carries TRBV5-1 and TRBJ2-7; D remains unclear. CDR3 length: 15 residues. V was trimmed by 0 bases and J by 2 bases, leaving 12 bases between them. Germline lookup yields CDR1 SGHRS and CDR2 YFSETQ. CDR3 coding DNA: TGCGCCAGCAGCTTGGTTGCTGTCGACGCCTACGAGCAGTACTTC. Translating it yields CASSLVAVDAYEQYF.

This clonotype was seen only once. The chain links TRBV6-5 to TRBJ2-4, with 7 bases that match TRBD1. The DNA end is a closer match to TRBJ2-7, so the J assignment may be wrong. The CDR3 has 16 amino acids. Germline V gives CDR1 MNHEY, CDR2 SVGAGI. The CDR3 loop is CASRVETGQSGDEQYF. As DNA, the CDR3 is TGTGCCAGCAGGGTGGAGACGGGACAGTCGGGCGACGAGCAGTACTTC.

The V call is TRBV20-1, the J call TRBJ1-2; TRBD1 is a possible D gene (5 bases). V lost 6 bases, J lost 4 bases, and 24 bases lay in between. This CDR3 is 16 amino acids long. Germline-derived CDR1 and CDR2 are DFQATT and SNEGSKA (reference sequence). For the CDR3, the DNA is TGCAGTGCCAGACCGCGGGTTTCAGGGATAGGCTATGGCTACACCTTC. Translating it yields CSARPRVSGIGYGYTF.

This clonotype was counted between two and nine times. The gene calls are TRBV24-1 and TRBJ2-7; possibly TRBD1 or TRBD2 for D (5 bases each). The germline CDR1 and CDR2 sequences are KGHDR and SFDVKD. The CDR3 length is 14 residues. Deletions cut 2 bases from V and 2 bases from J, with 9 bases between. The CDR3 reads CATSDSGAAYEQYF. DNA for the CDR3: TGTGCCACCAGTGATTCCGGGGCGGCCTACGAGCAGTACTTC.

This chain links TRBV29-1 with TRBJ2-1, with TRBD2 matching over 10 bases. The CDR3 has 16 amino acids. In germline, CDR1 is SQVTM, CDR2 ANQGSEA. Trimming took 0 bases from V and 4 from J; bases not matched to a gene: 6. CDR3 region: CSVEDPGLAPYNEQFF. CDR3 bases: TGCAGCGTTGAAGATCCGGGACTAGCGCCTTACAATGAGCAGTTCTTC.

The chain recombines TRBV3-1 with TRBJ2-6; unclear D gene. The germline CDR1 and CDR2 sequences are LGHDT and YNNKEL (reference sequence). Trimming shortened V by 1 base and J by 1 base, and 8 bases separated the two germline ends. The CDR3 has 16 residues. The CDR3 DNA follows: TGTGCCAGCAGCCAAGGTCTGTCGTCTGGGGCCAACGTCCTGACTTTC. Its translation: CASSQGLSSGANVLTF.

A few counts support this clonotype. The rearrangement joins TRBV15 to TRBJ2-5; D ambiguous. Germline CDR1 reads LNHNV; CDR2 reads YYDKDF (reference sequence). Trimming cost V 6 bases and J 1 base, with 6 bases left between them. There are 12 residues in the CDR3. As DNA, the CDR3 is TGTGCCACCAGAGGGTCCCAAGAGACCCAGTACTTC. It is translated as CATRGSQETQYF.

The chain carries TRBV7-9 and TRBJ2-3; 11 bases line up with TRBD2. The CDR3 is 16 residues long. Germline trimming cut 3 bases from V and 3 bases from J; bases unmatched to any gene: 5. Germline CDR1 reads SEHNR; CDR2 reads FQNEAQ (reference sequence). Written as DNA, the CDR3 is TGTGCCAGCAGCTTTCAACTAGCGGGAGAAACAGATACGCAGTATTTT. Protein sequence: CASSFQLAGETDTQYF.